Sequencing of this T cell receptor (beta chain) was carried out in a study of cytomegalovirus exposure and HLA in healthy donors listed by TCRdb under 2017. Background for the entire study: According to a later analysis, the approximately 120 validation repertoires were produced on the same platform as the 666 repertoires of the first cohort. In addition to the first cohort of around 670 subjects, a separate validation cohort of approximately 130 different subjects was used. The study aimed to test whether signatures of past pathogen exposure could be identified by cataloging public T cell receptors. To predict cytomegalovirus infection status, the study brought together high-throughput TCR immunosequencing, statistical association of individual TCRs with disease status, and machine learning.

The library was made by the immunoSEQ multiplex PCR assay. In the original analysis: A statistical classification framework was built for diagnosing cytomegalovirus status from the catalog of TCR beta chain sequences. Held by TCRdb, this immuneACCESS table contains in-frame sequences only and omits some clones. Under half of the omission traces to an unresolved V gene where checked; the cause of the rest is unknown. That table furnishes V, J and clone size, whereas the DNA furnished D and trimming. The sample data list 120,000 or so clones, and roughly 89% of these were observed just once. The ten largest clones take up 1.5% to 2% of the sample. Overall study results and their limits: The study listed 170 or so TCR beta chains as associated with cytomegalovirus. According to the authors, the approach could potentially be generalized to other disease states and immunological phenotypes. Three of the identified cytomegalovirus-associated TCR beta chains were confirmed in vitro to be specific for cytomegalovirus antigens. While some public TCRs were present in many individuals, most TCR sequences turned up only very rarely across donors. A later analysis found that TCRs clustered in the first cohort also tended to co-occur in the 120 validation repertoires, with 94% of cluster scores above 0. A later analysis lacked HLA typing for the validation cohort, so it scored co-occurrence in that cohort across all 130 or so repertoires. The classifier was reported to diagnose cytomegalovirus status with high specificity and sensitivity in both the original cohort and the validation cohort.

Worth noting for this clone: Its antigen is unknown. Per-base qualities were not stored, and no clone one base away is much larger.

Donors formed part of the validation cohort, which comprised some 120 subjects and was distinct from the first cohort of under 850 subjects. The CDR3 numbers 13 residues from cysteine through phenylalanine. The only DNA kept is the CDR3, 39 bases in frame from the first base. Cut back by 3 bases and 0 bases, the V and J ends lie 6 bases apart. The germline V gene gives CDR1 as MDHEN and CDR2 as SYDVKM. This TCR came from a woman aged 18-29 years in good health and CMV-seronegative. The chain employs TRBV28 and TRBJ2-7; confidence is insufficient to name the D gene. The material sequenced was PBMCs. The sequenced DNA is TGTGCCAGCAGTTTGCCTAGCTCCTACGAGCAGTACTTC. This translates into CASSLPSSYEQYF.